One and the same sample provided the 13 T cell receptor beta chains below, sequenced in a study of T-cell memory formation after mild COVID-19. MiXCR, applied by TCRdb to the 5' RACE reads, yields one record per CDR3 protein. The top ten hold roughly 12% of the sample, which has roughly 320,000 distinct CDR3 sequences, approximately 27% seen once. Material: PBMCs or a T cell subset sorted from them (not recorded which). The receptor source for this set is an adult woman who had mild COVID-19 (a few samples of this study predate the infection). Cell type and time point are not known.

CDR3 in amino acids: CASSPTRGRGTFGYTF. Written as DNA, the CDR3 is TGCGCCAGCAGCCCAACTCGGGGCAGGGGAACCTTTGGCTACACCTTC. The rearrangement links TRBV4-1 to TRBJ1-2; tentative D call: TRBD1 (6 bases). Germline V gene sequence: CDR1 MGHRA, CDR2 YSYEKL. This CDR3 spans 16 amino acids. Trimming took 4 bases from V and 7 from J, leaving 22 bases between them.

The chain carries TRBV6-6 and TRBJ2-1; 10 bases match TRBD2. The CDR3 totals 15 residues. The V gene end was trimmed by 2 bases and the J gene end by 8 bases; junction bases not matched to a gene: 6. Germline lookup yields CDR1 MNHNY and CDR2 SVGAGI (reference sequence). The CDR3 DNA is TGTGCCAGCAGTTACCGATCTAGCGGGAGCTATGAGCAGTTCTTC. It encodes CASSYRSSGSYEQFF.

This clonotype was counted between two and nine times. The rearrangement uses TRBV7-2 and TRBJ2-1, with 13 bases identical to TRBD2. CDR3 length equals 18 residues. Trimming removed 5 bases from V and 0 bases from J; junction bases left unmatched: 7. Germline V gene data show CDR1 as SGHTA and CDR2 as FQGNSA. CDR3: CASSTRRTSGSSYNEQFF. The CDR3 nucleotides read TGTGCCAGCAGCACTAGACGGACTAGCGGGAGCTCCTACAATGAGCAGTTCTTC.

This chain links TRBV2 with TRBJ2-5; D is uncertain. Trimming shortened V by 6 bases and J by 5 bases, and 7 bases separated the two germline ends. Germline V gives CDR1 SNHLY, CDR2 FYNNEI. There are 11 residues in the CDR3. The CDR3 sequence is CASRGSETQYF. The CDR3 coding sequence is TGTGCCAGCAGGGGTTCGGAGACCCAGTACTTC.

V gene TRBV29-1 combines with J gene TRBJ1-2; no reliable D call. Trimming cost V 4 bases and J 6 bases, with 3 bases left between them. Germline V gives CDR1 SQVTM, CDR2 ANQGSEA. The CDR3 is made up of 9 amino acids. In nucleotides, the CDR3 is TGCAGCGTTGGGGATGGCTACACCTTC. Its translation is CSVGDGYTF.

The chain is built from TRBV5-5 and TRBJ2-7; perhaps TRBD2 as D (5 bases). CDR3 length equals 14 residues. In germline, CDR1 is SGHKS, CDR2 YYEKEE (reference sequence). The V and J ends lost 3 bases and 3 bases respectively, with 13 bases between them. The CDR3 spells CASSSPGRHYEQYF. In DNA, the CDR3 is TGTGCCAGCAGCTCCCCGGGAAGACACTACGAGCAGTACTTC.

This rearrangement joins TRBV2 to TRBJ1-1; no reliable D call. Between the trimmed V and J ends, which lost 7 bases and 1 base, there was a span of 16 bases. This CDR3 contains 15 residues. Looked up from germline, CDR1 is SNHLY and CDR2 is FYNNEI. Here the CDR3 reads CASKPARAANTEAFF. Written as DNA, the CDR3 is TGTGCCAGCAAACCCGCAAGGGCTGCGAACACTGAAGCTTTCTTT.

The rearrangement links TRBV5-6 to TRBJ2-1, with D uncertain. V was shortened by 5 bases and J by 0 bases, with 9 bases between the two germline ends. The germline V gene encodes CDR1 SGHDT and CDR2 YYEEEE. This CDR3 is 14 amino acids long. The chain's CDR3 is CASRVQSSYNEQFF. The CDR3 coding sequence is TGTGCCAGCAGGGTACAAAGCTCCTACAATGAGCAGTTCTTC.

The V and J genes are TRBV29-1 and TRBJ2-7; 11 nucleotides match TRBD2. The trim removed 7 bases at V and 0 bases at J, leaving 8 bases unmatched. The CDR3 has 15 residues. The germline V gene encodes CDR1 SQVTM and CDR2 ANQGSEA. The CDR3 coding sequence is TGCAGCGGAGCCGGGACTAGCGGTAGCTCCTACGAGCAGTACTTC. Its protein product is CSGAGTSGSSYEQYF.

This clonotype showed up just a few times. The chain joins TRBV11-2 to TRBJ2-3; 11 nucleotides agree with TRBD2. The CDR3 runs 16 residues. The germline CDR1 and CDR2 sequences are SGHAT and FQNNGV. J lost 3 bases, V lost 5 bases, and 7 bases had no gene match. The CDR3 coding sequence is TGTGCCAGCAGCCCTATAACTAGCGGGGGAACAGATACGCAGTATTTT. Protein: CASSPITSGGTDTQYF.

This clonotype turned up a few times. The gene calls are TRBV3-1 and TRBJ2-3; the D gene is possibly TRBD2 (6 bases). The CDR3 is made up of 17 amino acids. In germline, CDR1 is LGHDT, CDR2 YNNKEL (reference sequence). V gave up 1 base and J gave up 0 bases, with 14 bases separating them. Here the CDR3 DNA reads TGTGCCAGCAGCCAAGGGTTGTCGGACTACAGCACAGATACGCAGTATTTT. Its translation is CASSQGLSDYSTDTQYF.

This rearrangement joins TRBV18 to TRBJ2-7, with 8 bases aligning to TRBD1. Germline CDR1 reads KGHSH; CDR2 reads LQKENI. The CDR3 sequence is 15 residues long. The junction had 9 bases not matched to a gene; V was cut back by 6 bases and J by 2 bases. The CDR3 here is CASSATGATPYEQYF. As DNA, the CDR3 is TGTGCCAGCTCCGCGACAGGGGCGACCCCCTACGAGCAGTACTTC.

The J gene is TRBJ1-2, the V gene TRBV5-6; D gene ambiguous. Germline CDR1 SGHDT, CDR2 YYEEEE. V gave up 1 base and J gave up 0 bases, with 16 bases separating them. The CDR3 is made up of 17 amino acids. This CDR3 reads CASSLRPPLPSNYGYTF. The CDR3, as DNA: TGTGCCAGCAGCTTGAGACCACCCCTCCCCTCTAACTATGGCTACACCTTC.